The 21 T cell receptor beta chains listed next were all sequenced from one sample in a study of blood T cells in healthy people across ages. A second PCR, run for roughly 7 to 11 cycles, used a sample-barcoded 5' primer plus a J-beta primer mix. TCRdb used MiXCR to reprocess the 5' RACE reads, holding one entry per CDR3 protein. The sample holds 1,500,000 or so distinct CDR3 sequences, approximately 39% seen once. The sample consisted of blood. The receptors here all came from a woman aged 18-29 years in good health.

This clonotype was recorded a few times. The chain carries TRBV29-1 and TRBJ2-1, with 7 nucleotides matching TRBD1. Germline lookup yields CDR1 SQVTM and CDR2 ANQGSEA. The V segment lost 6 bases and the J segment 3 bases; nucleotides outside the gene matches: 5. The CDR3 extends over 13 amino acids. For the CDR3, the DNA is TGCAGCGTGAGGGGACAGCACTACAATGAGCAGTTCTTC. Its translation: CSVRGQHYNEQFF.

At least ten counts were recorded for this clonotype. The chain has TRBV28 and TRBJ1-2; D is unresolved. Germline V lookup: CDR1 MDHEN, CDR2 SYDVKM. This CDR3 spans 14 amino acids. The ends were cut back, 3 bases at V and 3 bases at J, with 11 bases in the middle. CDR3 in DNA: TGTGCCAGCAGTTTGTCCAGTTCACACTATGGCTACACCTTC. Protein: CASSLSSSHYGYTF.

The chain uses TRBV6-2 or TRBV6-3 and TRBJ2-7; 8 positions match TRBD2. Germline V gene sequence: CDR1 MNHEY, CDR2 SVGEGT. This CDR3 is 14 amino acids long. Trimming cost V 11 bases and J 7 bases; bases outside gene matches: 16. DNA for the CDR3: TGTGCCTCAAACAGACTAGCGAGTTACAATGAGCAGTACTTC. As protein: CASNRLASYNEQYF.

The CDR3 loop reads CASSQEPSGASTDTQYF. The CDR3 nucleotides are TGCGCCAGCAGCCAAGAGCCTAGCGGGGCTAGCACAGATACGCAGTATTTT. The rearrangement links TRBV4-3 to TRBJ2-3; 9 bases agree with TRBD2. This CDR3 region has 17 residues. Losses at the gene ends were 0 bases for V and 0 bases for J; bases not matched to a gene: 4. Germline lookup yields CDR1 LGHNA and CDR2 YSLEER.

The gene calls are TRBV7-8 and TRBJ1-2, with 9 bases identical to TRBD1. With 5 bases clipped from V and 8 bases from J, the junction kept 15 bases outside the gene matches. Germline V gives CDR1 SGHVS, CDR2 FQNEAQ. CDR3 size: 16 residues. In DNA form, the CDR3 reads TGTGCCAGCAGCGCTAGTGCTCCCGGGACAGGGATGGGCTACACCTTC. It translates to CASSASAPGTGMGYTF. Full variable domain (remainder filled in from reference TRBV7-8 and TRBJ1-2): GAGVSQSPRYKVAKRGQDVALRCDPISGHVSLFWYQQALGQGPEFLTYFQNEAQLDKSGLPSDRFFAERPEGSVSTLKIQRTQQEDSAVYLCASSASAPGTGMGYTFGSGTRLTVV.

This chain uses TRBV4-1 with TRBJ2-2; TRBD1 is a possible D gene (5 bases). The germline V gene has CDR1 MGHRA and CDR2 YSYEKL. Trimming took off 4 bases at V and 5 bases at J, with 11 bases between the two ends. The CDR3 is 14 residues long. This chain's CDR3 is CASSPGQLTGELFF. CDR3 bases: TGCGCCAGCAGCCCCGGACAATTGACCGGGGAGCTGTTTTTT.

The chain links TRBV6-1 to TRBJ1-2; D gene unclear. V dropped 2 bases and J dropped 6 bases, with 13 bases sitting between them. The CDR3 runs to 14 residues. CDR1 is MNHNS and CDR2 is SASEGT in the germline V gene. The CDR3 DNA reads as TGTGCCAGCAGTGAACCCACTTGGACGGATGGCTACACCTTC. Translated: CASSEPTWTDGYTF.

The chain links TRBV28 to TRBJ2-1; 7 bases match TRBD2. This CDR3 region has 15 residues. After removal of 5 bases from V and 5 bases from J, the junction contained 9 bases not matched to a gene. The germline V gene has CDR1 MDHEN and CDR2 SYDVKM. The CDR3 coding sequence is TGTGCCAGCAGTCCCGCGGGCGCGGGAGACAATGAGCAGTTCTTC. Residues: CASSPAGAGDNEQFF.

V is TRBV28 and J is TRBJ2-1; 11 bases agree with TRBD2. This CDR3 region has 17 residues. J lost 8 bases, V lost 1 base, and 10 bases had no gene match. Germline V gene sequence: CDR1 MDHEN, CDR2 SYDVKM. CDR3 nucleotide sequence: TGTGCCAGCAGTTTATTCCCCTTAGCGGGAGGGCGGGATGAGCAGTTCTTC. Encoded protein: CASSLFPLAGGRDEQFF.

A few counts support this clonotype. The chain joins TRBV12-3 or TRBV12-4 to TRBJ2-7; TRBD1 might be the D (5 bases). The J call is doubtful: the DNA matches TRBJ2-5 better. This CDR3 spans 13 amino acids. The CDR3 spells CASSFPRGETQYF. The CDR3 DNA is TGTGCCAGCAGTTTTCCTAGGGGAGAGACCCAGTACTTC.

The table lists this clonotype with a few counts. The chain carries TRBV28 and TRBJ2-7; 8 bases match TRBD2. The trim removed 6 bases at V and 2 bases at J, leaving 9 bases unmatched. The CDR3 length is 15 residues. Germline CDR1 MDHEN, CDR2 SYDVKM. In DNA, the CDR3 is TGTGCCAGCAGCCCACCCCCAGCGGGAGCCTACGAGCAGTACTTC. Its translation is CASSPPPAGAYEQYF.

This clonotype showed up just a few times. The CDR3, as DNA: TGTGCCAGCAGTTACCTACTTGGGAGCTCAGATACGCAGTATTTT. This translates into CASSYLLGSSDTQYF. The chain recombines TRBV6-2 or TRBV6-3 with TRBJ2-3, with a weak D call TRBD2 (5 bases). Germline-derived CDR1 and CDR2 are MNHEY and SVGEGT. Trimming stripped 2 bases from V and 4 bases from J, with 13 bases between. CDR3 length: 15 amino acids.

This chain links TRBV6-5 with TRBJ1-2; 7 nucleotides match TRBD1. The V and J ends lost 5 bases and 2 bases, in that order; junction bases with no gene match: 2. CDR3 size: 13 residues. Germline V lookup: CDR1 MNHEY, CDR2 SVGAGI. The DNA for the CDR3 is TGTGCCAGCAGTGACAGGGAGAACTATGGCTACACCTTC. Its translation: CASSDRENYGYTF.

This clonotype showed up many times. In DNA form, the CDR3 reads TGTGCCAGCATCGACGGACTGAACACAGATACGCAGTATTTT. Protein: CASIDGLNTDTQYF. J is TRBJ2-3 and V is TRBV7-2, with a tentative D call TRBD2 (5 bases). This CDR3 has 14 residues. CDR1 and CDR2 (germline): SGHTA, FQGNSA. V lost 7 bases and J lost 2, with 13 bases in between.

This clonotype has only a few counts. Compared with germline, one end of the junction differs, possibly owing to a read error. The chain's CDR3 is CASSLGGGLAQGGETQYF. The CDR3 DNA follows: TGTGCCAGTAGCTTAGGTGGAGGTCTAGCACAGGGCGGAGAGACCCAGTACTTC. The chain couples TRBV7-2 to TRBJ2-5, with D possibly being TRBD1 (6 bases). CDR1 and CDR2 (germline): SGHTA, FQGNSA. This CDR3 contains 18 residues. The variable domain in full, completed from reference TRBV7-2 and TRBJ2-5, reads GAGVSQSPSNKVTEKGKDVELRCDPISGHTALYWYRQSLGQGLEFLIYFQGNSAPDKSGLPSDRFSAERTGGSVSTLTIQRTQQEDSAVYLCASSLGGGLAQGGETQYFGPGTRLLVL.

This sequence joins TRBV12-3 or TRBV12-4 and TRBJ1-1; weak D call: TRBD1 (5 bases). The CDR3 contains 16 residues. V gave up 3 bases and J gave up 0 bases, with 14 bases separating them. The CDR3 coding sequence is TGTGCCAGCAGTTTTCTTGCAGGAGGGGTGAACACTGAAGCTTTCTTT. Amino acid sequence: CASSFLAGGVNTEAFF.

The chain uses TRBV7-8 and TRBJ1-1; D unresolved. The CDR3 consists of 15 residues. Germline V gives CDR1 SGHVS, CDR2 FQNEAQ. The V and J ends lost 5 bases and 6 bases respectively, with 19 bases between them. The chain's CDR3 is CASSPSGRGGAEAFF. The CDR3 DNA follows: TGTGCCAGCAGCCCCTCGGGCCGGGGAGGCGCTGAAGCTTTCTTT.

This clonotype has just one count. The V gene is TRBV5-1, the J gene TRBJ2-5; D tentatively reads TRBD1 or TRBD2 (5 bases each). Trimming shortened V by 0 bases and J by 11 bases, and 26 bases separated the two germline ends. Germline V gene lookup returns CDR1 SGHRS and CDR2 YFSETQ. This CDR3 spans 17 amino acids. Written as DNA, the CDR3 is TGCGCCAGCAGCTTGGGGTTGGGCCTAGCCCGGGGCAATGAGCAGTACTTC. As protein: CASSLGLGLARGNEQYF.

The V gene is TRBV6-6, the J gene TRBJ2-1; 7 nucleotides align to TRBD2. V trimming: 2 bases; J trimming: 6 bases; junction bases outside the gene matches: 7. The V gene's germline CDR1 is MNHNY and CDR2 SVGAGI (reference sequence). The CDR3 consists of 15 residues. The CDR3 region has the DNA TGTGCCAGCAGTTACGGCAGCGGGGCGATCAATGAGCAGTTCTTC. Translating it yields CASSYGSGAINEQFF.

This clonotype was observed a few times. In DNA, the CDR3 is TGCAGTGCTAGTCGGAGTAGCGGGGGGGCGGAGACCCAGTACTTC. Its protein is CSASRSSGGAETQYF. The chain employs TRBV20-1 and TRBJ2-5; 11 nucleotides agree with TRBD2. The germline CDR1 and CDR2 sequences are DFQATT and SNEGSKA (reference sequence). CDR3 length: 15 residues. V was pared by 3 bases and J by 5 bases, with 8 bases of the junction left unmatched.

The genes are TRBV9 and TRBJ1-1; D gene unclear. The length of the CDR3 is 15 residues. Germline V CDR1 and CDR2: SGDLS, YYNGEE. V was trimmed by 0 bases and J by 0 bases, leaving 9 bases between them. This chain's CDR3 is CASSVVEILNTEAFF. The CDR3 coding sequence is TGTGCCAGCAGCGTAGTTGAGATCTTGAACACTGAAGCTTTCTTT. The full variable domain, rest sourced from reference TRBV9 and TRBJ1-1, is DSGVTQTPKHLITATGQRVTLRCSPRSGDLSVYWYQQSLDQGLQFLIQYYNGEERAKGNILERFSAQQFPDLHSELNLSSLELGDSALYFCASSVVEILNTEAFFGQGTRLTVV.